Listed below are T cell receptor beta chains from one sample, sequenced in a study of blood T cell repertoires in COVID-19. Profiled with immunoSEQ multiplex PCR; TCRdb holds only in-frame clones, not every one. This sample yields around 55,000 clones, of which around 90% are seen a single time; 1.4% belongs to the top ten. The sequenced material came from peripheral blood. These receptors came from a man aged 60 to 69 with acute or convalescent COVID-19. CDR3s include the opening cysteine and the closing phenylalanine or tryptophan. A D gene is named only where the DNA matches it firmly. Clone size appears in some rows only: once, few, many, or a class for an expanded clone.

d_gene | j_gene | abundance | v_gene | CDR3aa | CDR3nt
NA | TRBJ2-1 | NA | TRBV19 | CASRKSTGTPVRSNEQFF | TGTGCCAGTAGAAAAAGTACCGGGACTCCCGTCCGATCTAATGAGCAGTTCTTC
NA | TRBJ2-3 | NA | TRBV7-3 | CASSLDRPSSTDTQYF | TGTGCCAGCAGCCTGGACAGACCTTCCAGCACAGATACGCAGTATTTT
TRBD1 | TRBJ1-1 | NA | TRBV4-2 | CASSQGRDRGRGNTEAFF | TGTGCCAGCAGCCAAGGGAGGGACAGGGGGAGAGGGAACACTGAAGCTTTCTTT
NA | TRBJ1-2 | NA | TRBV9 | CASSRRNGGEIGGYTF | TGTGCCAGCAGCCGTAGGAATGGGGGCGAGATCGGTGGCTACACCTTC
NA | TRBJ1-2 | few | TRBV5-1 | CASSLQGPELYGYTF | TGCGCCAGCAGCTTACAGGGCCCCGAACTCTATGGCTACACCTTC
NA | TRBJ1-4 | NA | TRBV5-1 | CASSLQGLGEKLFF | TGCGCCAGCAGCTTGCAGGGCTTGGGAGAAAAACTGTTTTTT
TRBD1 | TRBJ1-5 | once | TRBV28 | CASTLDRSNQPQHF | TGTGCCAGCACCTTGGACAGGAGCAATCAGCCCCAGCATTTT
NA | TRBJ1-2 | NA | TRBV19 | CASSDGGGLLNLQSGYTF | TGTGCCAGTAGTGATGGGGGGGGCCTTCTTAACCTGCAGTCTGGCTACACCTTC
TRBD1 | TRBJ1-6 | NA | TRBV7-9 | CASSPTGGGSPLHF | TGTGCCAGCAGCCCGACAGGGGGCGGTTCACCCCTCCACTTT
TRBD1 | TRBJ2-7 | NA | TRBV30 | CAWGTGIYGTYEQYF | TGTGCCTGGGGGACAGGGATCTATGGGACCTACGAGCAGTACTTC
TRBD2 | TRBJ2-7 | NA | TRBV11-1 | CASKRALAGSSYEQYF | TGTGCCAGCAAGCGCGCACTAGCGGGCAGCTCCTACGAGCAGTACTTC
NA | TRBJ2-1 | NA | TRBV6-2/TRBV6-3 | CASSPAGGSIRGEQFF | TGTGCCAGCAGCCCCGCTGGCGGGAGTATCAGGGGAGAGCAGTTCTTC
NA | TRBJ1-2 | NA | TRBV20-1 | CSAIETGTNYGYTF | TGCAGTGCTATTGAGACAGGAACCAACTATGGCTACACCTTC
TRBD1 | TRBJ2-7 | few | TRBV4-1 | CASSQTDRGPYEQYF | TGCGCCAGCAGCCAAACGGACAGGGGGCCCTACGAGCAGTACTTC
NA | TRBJ1-3 | once | TRBV19 | CASSTVSRSGNTIYF | TGTGCCAGTAGTACTGTCAGTCGCTCTGGAAACACCATATATTTT
NA | TRBJ2-5 | few | TRBV18 | CASSPGRAETQYF | TGTGCCAGCTCACCGGGCAGGGCGGAGACCCAGTACTTC
TRBD1 | TRBJ2-5 | NA | TRBV24-1 | CATSVQGEETQYF | TGTGCCACCAGTGTGCAGGGGGAAGAGACCCAGTACTTC
NA | TRBJ2-2 | NA | TRBV7-9 | CASSLVQGPTGELFF | TGTGCCAGCAGCTTAGTCCAGGGCCCCACCGGGGAGCTGTTTTTT
NA | TRBJ1-5 | once | TRBV28 | CASSTRSGVDQPQHF | TGTGCCAGCAGCACACGGTCAGGGGTCGATCAGCCCCAGCATTTT
NA | TRBJ1-6 | NA | TRBV19 | CASSLQGPHTNSPLHF | TGTGCCAGTAGTCTACAGGGACCCCACACGAATTCACCCCTCCACTTT
NA | TRBJ2-7 | NA | TRBV6-2/TRBV6-3 | CASSYSIGVFSYEQYF | TGTGCCAGCAGTTACTCGATCGGGGTCTTCTCCTACGAGCAGTACTTC
NA | TRBJ1-1 | NA | TRBV28 | CASKDPGWTEAFF | TGTGCCAGCAAAGATCCAGGGTGGACTGAAGCTTTCTTT
TRBD2 | TRBJ2-1 | NA | TRBV27 | CASSFWLAGSNEQFF | TGTGCCAGCAGTTTTTGGCTAGCGGGGTCCAATGAGCAGTTCTTC
TRBD2 | TRBJ2-2 | NA | TRBV19 | CASIGTSGYTGELFF | TGTGCCAGTATAGGGACTAGCGGTTACACCGGGGAGCTGTTTTTT
TRBD2 | TRBJ2-7 | NA | TRBV6-2/TRBV6-3 | CASSYSIIRTSGRSSYEQYF | TGTGCCAGCAGTTACTCGATAATCCGGACTAGCGGGAGGAGCTCCTACGAGCAGTACTTC
TRBD1 | TRBJ1-1 | NA | TRBV5-1 | CASSSGTGVQNTEAFF | TGCGCCAGCAGCTCCGGGACAGGGGTTCAGAACACTGAAGCTTTCTTT
NA | TRBJ1-5 | NA | TRBV19 | CASSPSINQPQHF | TGTGCCAGTAGTCCATCAATCAATCAGCCCCAGCATTTT
NA | TRBJ1-1 | NA | TRBV10-3 | CAINPGGRSGAFF | TGTGCCATCAATCCGGGAGGGCGGAGTGGAGCTTTCTTT
TRBD2 | TRBJ2-1 | NA | TRBV18 | CASSPRLAGPYNEQFF | TGTGCCAGCTCACCCCGACTAGCGGGGCCATACAATGAGCAGTTCTTC
NA | TRBJ1-5 | NA | TRBV7-8 | CASSPGGGQPRYSNQPQHF | TGTGCCAGCAGCCCCGGTGGAGGACAGCCAAGATATAGCAATCAGCCCCAGCATTTT
NA | TRBJ1-1 | NA | TRBV28 | CATEGVMNTEAFF | TGTGCCACCGAGGGGGTTATGAACACTGAAGCTTTCTTT
TRBD2 | TRBJ2-2 | once | TRBV7-2 | CASSILADANTGELFF | TGTGCCAGCAGCATACTAGCGGACGCGAACACCGGGGAGCTGTTTTTT
NA | TRBJ2-5 | NA | TRBV11-3 | CASSSIQETQYF | TGTGCCAGCAGCTCCATTCAAGAGACCCAGTACTTC